This is a list of T cell receptor beta chains from one sample in a study of blood T cell repertoires in COVID-19. Using immunoSEQ multiplex PCR, the repertoire was profiled, and TCRdb retains in-frame clones only, with some absent. This repertoire shows under 85,000 clones, 65% to 90% found once; its top ten account for about 6.9%. The specimen was peripheral blood. These receptors were collected from a man between 25 and 39 years old with COVID-19, enrolled during active disease. CDR3s include the opening cysteine and the closing phenylalanine or tryptophan. The D gene is left open where the match is weak. Size is stated for part of the rows, as once, few or many counts, or as a class when the clone is expanded.

TRBJ2-5,TRBV24-1,-,-,12,TGTGCCACCAGTGACCGCGAAGAGACCCAGTACTTC,CATSDREETQYF
TRBJ2-1,TRBV4-1,-,-,11,TGCAGGTTCACGGGCTACAATGAGCAGTTCTTC,CRFTGYNEQFF
TRBJ2-5,TRBV7-6,TRBD2,-,15,TGTGCCAGCAGCGTAACTAGCGGCTCCCAAGAGACCCAGTACTTC,CASSVTSGSQETQYF
TRBJ1-1,TRBV20-1,-,-,10,TGCAGTGCTACGAGGACTACAACTTTCTTT,CSATRTTTFF
TRBJ2-3,TRBV28,TRBD2,-,15,TGTGCCAGTATTCCCGGGACTAGCGGGAGTGATACGCAGTATTTT,CASIPGTSGSDTQYF
TRBJ2-7,TRBV7-9,TRBD2,once,15,TGTGCCAGCAGCCTACTTTCTAGCGGGACCTACGAGCAGTACTTC,CASSLLSSGTYEQYF
TRBJ2-1,TRBV5-4,-,-,16,TGTGCCAGCAGCTTGGTGGGGCGGGGATCTAACAATGAGCAGTTCTTC,CASSLVGRGSNNEQFF
TRBJ1-1,TRBV6-2/TRBV6-3,-,-,15,TGTGCCAGCAGTTACTCGAACTTAGGGGATACTGAAGCTTTCTTT,CASSYSNLGDTEAFF
TRBJ1-5,TRBV4-1,-,few,14,TGCGCCAGCAGCCGGGTGGAGGGCAATCAGCCCCAGCATTTT,CASSRVEGNQPQHF
TRBJ2-1,TRBV3-1/TRBV3-2,TRBD2,-,15,TGTGCCAGCAGCCCTAGCGGGAGCTCCTACAATGAGCAGTTCTTC,CASSPSGSSYNEQFF
TRBJ2-5,TRBV19,TRBD2,once,16,TGTGCCAGTAGTATACAGGCAGGGACTATCCAAGAGACCCAGTACTTC,CASSIQAGTIQETQYF
TRBJ1-2,TRBV30,-,-,13,TGTGCCTGGAGTCAGGGTTCCTCCTATGGCTACACCTTC,CAWSQGSSYGYTF
TRBJ2-7,TRBV28,TRBD2,-,14,TGTGCCAGCAGCTCGGGACTAAGGACCTACGAGCAGTACTTC,CASSSGLRTYEQYF
TRBJ2-3,TRBV28,-,-,17,TGTGCCAGCAGTTCGATGGCCCGGGTTTTCAGCACAGATACGCAGTATTTT,CASSSMARVFSTDTQYF
TRBJ1-4,TRBV6-1,-,-,14,TGTGCCAGCAGTGATGGACAGTGGAGGGAAAAACTGTTTTTT,CASSDGQWREKLFF
TRBJ2-5,TRBV24-1,TRBD2,few,15,TGTGCCACCAGTGCCCTCCTAGCGGACCAAGAGACCCAGTACTTC,CATSALLADQETQYF
TRBJ1-1,TRBV2,TRBD1,-,14,TGTGCCAGCAAGCGGGCACAGGGGGACGAAGAAGCTTTCTTT,CASKRAQGDEEAFF
TRBJ2-7,TRBV29-1,-,-,13,TGCAGCGTTATGGGAGCGGACTCCTACGAGCAGTACTTC,CSVMGADSYEQYF
TRBJ1-1,TRBV7-2,-,-,11,TGTGCCAGCAGCTTAGCCCTTCAGGCTTTCTTT,CASSLALQAFF
TRBJ1-2,TRBV27,TRBD1,once,13,TGTGCCAGCAGTCCTGACAGGGTATATGGCTACACCTTC,CASSPDRVYGYTF
TRBJ2-7,TRBV19,TRBD1,-,17,TGTGCCAGTAGTACCCCCCGGACAGGGCCTGACCCGACCGAGCAGTACTTC,CASSTPRTGPDPTEQYF
TRBJ1-1,TRBV28,-,-,15,TGTGCCAGCAGTTTGGGTTACTCCCGACAGGCTGAAGCTTTCTTT,CASSLGYSRQAEAFF
TRBJ1-2,TRBV2,-,-,14,TGTGCCAGCACCCCCGAGGGCGGAGGCTATGGCTACACCTTC,CASTPEGGGYGYTF
TRBJ1-6,TRBV15,-,-,17,TGTGCCACCAGCAGAAGCACAGAGCTACCCTATAATTCACCCCTCCACTTT,CATSRSTELPYNSPLHF
TRBJ1-2,TRBV4-1,TRBD1,-,15,TGCGCCAGCAGCCAAGCGAACAGGGGGGTCTATGGCTACACCTTC,CASSQANRGVYGYTF
TRBJ2-7,TRBV7-9,-,-,16,TGTGCCAGCAGCCCACTAACCAGTGAGAGCTCCTACGAGCAGTACTTC,CASSPLTSESSYEQYF
TRBJ1-2,TRBV28,-,-,11,TGTGCCAGCAGTCAACTTTATGGCTACACCTTC,CASSQLYGYTF
TRBJ1-5,TRBV27,-,-,17,TGTGCCAGCAAGAAGGTGGGAGGGGGAATAGGGAATCAGCCCCAGCATTTT,CASKKVGGGIGNQPQHF
TRBJ1-3,TRBV4-2,-,-,16,TGTGCCAGCAGCCAAGACAGGGCCGGCTCTGGAAACACCATATATTTT,CASSQDRAGSGNTIYF
TRBJ2-3,TRBV12-3/TRBV12-4,-,once,11,TGTGCCAGCGCCGTCGGGGATACGCAGTATTTT,CASAVGDTQYF
TRBJ1-1,TRBV7-2,-,-,15,TGTGCCAGCAGCGCTGAGGCAGGGGTGTACACTGAAGCTTTCTTT,CASSAEAGVYTEAFF
TRBJ2-7,TRBV3-1/TRBV3-2,-,once,13,TGTGCCAGCAGCCTTAGAGAGTCCTACGAGCAGTACTTC,CASSLRESYEQYF
TRBJ2-7,TRBV5-5,-,few,14,TGTGCCAGCAGCTTGGACCTAGCGACTCAAGAGCAGTACTTC,CASSLDLATQEQYF
TRBJ2-3,TRBV11-2,-,few,14,TGTGCCAGCAGCTCCGGGACAATCGCAGATACGCAGTATTTT,CASSSGTIADTQYF
TRBJ1-2,TRBV6-5,-,-,14,TGTGCCAGCAGGCAGATGGGCCACCCTCATGGCTACACCTTC,CASRQMGHPHGYTF
TRBJ1-1,TRBV5-6,-,-,12,TGTGCCAGCAGCTTGACGGGTACTGAAGCTTTCTTT,CASSLTGTEAFF
TRBJ2-7,TRBV21-1,-,-,14,TGTGCCAGCAGCAAAAGGGGTGGCAGCTACGAGCAGTACTTC,CASSKRGGSYEQYF
TRBJ2-7,TRBV28,TRBD2,-,13,TGTGCCTCATGGCGGGGGTCGCCTGGGGAGCAGTACTTC,CASWRGSPGEQYF
TRBJ1-6,TRBV14,TRBD1,-,13,TGTGCCAGCAGCCTACAGGGGCCCTTACCCCTCCACTTT,CASSLQGPLPLHF
TRBJ2-1,TRBV11-2,-,-,16,TGTGCCAGCAGCTCAATTGGACAGATAAAGAACAATGAGCAGTTCTTC,CASSSIGQIKNNEQFF
TRBJ2-1,TRBV14,-,once,17,TGTGCCAGCAGCGCGCCCTTCCGGGACTCCCTACAGAGTGAGCAGTTCTTC,CASSAPFRDSLQSEQFF
TRBJ1-4,TRBV19,-,-,13,TGTGCCAGTAGTTTCATGGAGGGAGAAAAACTGTTTTTT,CASSFMEGEKLFF
TRBJ2-3,TRBV6-5,-,-,13,TGTGCCAGCAGTCAGCGACTGACAGATACGCAGTATTTT,CASSQRLTDTQYF
TRBJ2-2,TRBV14,TRBD1,-,17,TGTGCCAGCAGCCCGAGTACAGGGGGCCGTTACACCGGGGAGCTGTTTTTT,CASSPSTGGRYTGELFF
TRBJ1-1,TRBV19,-,-,15,TGTGCCAGTAGTATAGCCGGCCGGGTTCACACTGAAGCTTTCTTT,CASSIAGRVHTEAFF
TRBJ2-1,TRBV20-1,TRBD2,once,13,TGCAGTGCTAGTCCCCCGGGGCGGGAGGGTCAGTTCTTC,CSASPPGREGQFF
TRBJ2-5,TRBV18,-,once,14,TGTGCCAGCTCACCAGGCGACATACTAGAGACCCAGTACTTC,CASSPGDILETQYF
TRBJ2-7,TRBV28,TRBD2,-,17,TGTGCCAGCAGTTTATGGACTAGCGGGAGGGAGTCCTACGAGCAGTACTTC,CASSLWTSGRESYEQYF
TRBJ1-4,TRBV11-2,-,-,14,TGTGCCAGCAGCCGCCTGGTGGGGCCGGAAAAACTGTTTTTT,CASSRLVGPEKLFF
TRBJ2-5,TRBV10-1,-,once,14,TGCGCCAGGATACGGGGCAGGGGATCAGAGACCCAGTACTTC,CARIRGRGSETQYF
TRBJ1-2,TRBV27,TRBD1,-,16,TGTGCCAGCAGTTTAAAGGGACAGGCCCTTAACTATGGCTACACCTTC,CASSLKGQALNYGYTF
TRBJ2-7,TRBV2,-,-,13,TGTGCCAGCAGTGACAGGCGAGCCTACGAGCAGTACTTC,CASSDRRAYEQYF
TRBJ1-1,TRBV30,-,-,13,TGTGCCTGGGCGGTTGGGCTGAACACTGAAGCTTTCTTT,CAWAVGLNTEAFF
TRBJ1-5,TRBV27,-,-,15,TGTGCCAGCAGTTTGGGGGGTGGGAGCAATCAGCCCCAGCATTTT,CASSLGGGSNQPQHF
TRBJ1-5,TRBV2,TRBD1,once,17,TGTGCCAGCAGTGAAGCTCGGACAGGGGATAGCAATCAGCCCCAGCATTTT,CASSEARTGDSNQPQHF